These T cell receptor beta chains were read from a single sample in a study of T-cell reconstitution after alpha-beta-depleted transplantation in children. Using its own MiXCR run on the PCR reads, TCRdb lists one record per CDR3 protein. Of 90,000 to 100,000 distinct CDR3 sequences listed, 23% were seen once; the top ten hold around a fifth. The input for sequencing was PBMCs, taken before TCRalphabeta/CD19-depleted stem cell transplant. Every receptor here comes from a boy aged 2 to 10 with acute lymphoblastic leukemia, due to receive a stem cell transplant. Both conserved end residues are part of each CDR3. The D gene is left open where the match is weak. Expanded clones get a size class; other rows say once, few or many, or leave the size out.

d_gene: .
abundance: few
v_gene: TRBV24-1
j_gene: TRBJ2-3
CDR3aa: CATSVGGSTDTQYF
CDR3nt: TGTGCCACCAGTGTTGGGGGAAGCACAGATACGCAGTATTTT

d_gene: TRBD2
abundance: few
v_gene: TRBV12-3/TRBV12-4
j_gene: TRBJ2-5
CDR3aa: CASREKPGLAEETQYF
CDR3nt: TGTGCCAGCAGGGAAAAACCGGGACTAGCGGAAGAGACCCAGTACTTC

d_gene: TRBD2
abundance: .
v_gene: TRBV20-1
j_gene: TRBJ2-1
CDR3aa: CSASIGLGRDEQFF
CDR3nt: TGCAGTGCTAGTATCGGACTAGGAAGGGATGAGCAGTTCTTC

d_gene: TRBD1
abundance: many
v_gene: TRBV6-2/TRBV6-3
j_gene: TRBJ2-6
CDR3aa: CASSYGDREDFPGANVLTF
CDR3nt: TGTGCCAGCAGTTATGGGGACAGGGAAGACTTTCCTGGGGCCAACGTCCTGACTTTC

d_gene: .
abundance: .
v_gene: TRBV28
j_gene: TRBJ2-7
CDR3aa: CASRGRGASYEQYF
CDR3nt: TGTGCCAGCAGAGGGAGGGGGGCCTCCTACGAGCAGTACTTC

d_gene: TRBD2
abundance: many
v_gene: TRBV7-2
j_gene: TRBJ2-1
CDR3aa: CASSATSGPYNEQFF
CDR3nt: TGTGCCAGCAGCGCCACTAGCGGCCCCTACAATGAGCAGTTCTTC

d_gene: .
abundance: .
v_gene: TRBV6-4
j_gene: TRBJ2-1
CDR3aa: CASSVGAEGHNEQFF
CDR3nt: TGTGCCAGCAGTGTCGGGGCGGAGGGGCATAATGAGCAGTTCTTC

d_gene: .
abundance: .
v_gene: TRBV11-2
j_gene: TRBJ2-3
CDR3aa: CASSPTNQGNTQYF
CDR3nt: TGTGCCAGCAGCCCGACGAATCAGGGGAATACGCAGTATTTT

d_gene: TRBD2
abundance: .
v_gene: TRBV4-1
j_gene: TRBJ2-7
CDR3aa: CASSQTAGTSAREQYF
CDR3nt: TGCGCCAGCAGCCAGACAGCCGGGACTAGTGCGAGGGAGCAGTACTTC

d_gene: .
abundance: .
v_gene: TRBV5-6
j_gene: TRBJ2-3
CDR3aa: CASSVSGEDTQYF
CDR3nt: TGTGCCAGCAGCGTTAGCGGAGAGGATACGCAGTATTTT

d_gene: .
abundance: few
v_gene: TRBV5-1
j_gene: TRBJ2-7
CDR3aa: CASSLAGNAYEQYF
CDR3nt: TGCGCCAGCAGCTTGGCGGGTAATGCCTACGAGCAGTACTTC

d_gene: TRBD1
abundance: few
v_gene: TRBV5-6
j_gene: TRBJ1-5
CDR3aa: CASSSDRPPNQPQHF
CDR3nt: TGTGCCAGCAGCTCGGACAGGCCCCCTAATCAGCCCCAGCATTTT

d_gene: TRBD1
abundance: many
v_gene: TRBV20-1
j_gene: TRBJ2-1
CDR3aa: CSADTGGSYNEQFF
CDR3nt: TGCAGTGCTGACACAGGGGGTTCCTACAATGAGCAGTTCTTC

d_gene: TRBD1
abundance: few
v_gene: TRBV5-5
j_gene: TRBJ2-5
CDR3aa: CASNVPGQGWRRSETQYF
CDR3nt: TGTGCCAGCAACGTCCCGGGACAGGGTTGGCGGAGGTCAGAGACCCAGTACTTC

d_gene: TRBD2
abundance: .
v_gene: TRBV11-1
j_gene: TRBJ2-1
CDR3aa: CASSLARLAEGQHLNEQFF
CDR3nt: TGTGCCAGCAGCTTAGCGCGGCTAGCGGAGGGGCAACATCTCAATGAGCAGTTCTTC

d_gene: TRBD1
abundance: .
v_gene: TRBV7-9
j_gene: TRBJ2-2
CDR3aa: CASSSGQGARLTGELFF
CDR3nt: TGTGCCAGCAGCTCAGGGCAGGGGGCGCGCCTCACCGGGGAGCTGTTTTTT

d_gene: TRBD1
abundance: .
v_gene: TRBV28
j_gene: TRBJ2-3
CDR3aa: CASSKNRGGTDTQYF
CDR3nt: TGTGCCAGCAGTAAAAACAGGGGGGGCACAGATACGCAGTATTTT

d_gene: .
abundance: few
v_gene: TRBV4-3
j_gene: TRBJ1-1
CDR3aa: CASSDGRRMNTEAFF
CDR3nt: TGCGCCAGCAGCGACGGTCGACGGATGAACACTGAAGCTTTCTTT

d_gene: TRBD2
abundance: .
v_gene: TRBV20-1
j_gene: TRBJ2-1
CDR3aa: CSARAASGLNEQFF
CDR3nt: TGCAGTGCTAGAGCGGCTAGCGGATTAAATGAGCAGTTCTTC

d_gene: .
abundance: few
v_gene: TRBV6-1
j_gene: TRBJ1-3
CDR3aa: CASSLRDIRSGNTIYF
CDR3nt: TGTGCCAGCAGCCTCCGGGACATACGCTCTGGAAACACCATATATTTT

d_gene: TRBD1
abundance: .
v_gene: TRBV6-1
j_gene: TRBJ2-1
CDR3aa: CATSHNGQGFREQFF
CDR3nt: TGTGCCACGTCTCACAACGGACAGGGCTTTCGTGAGCAGTTCTTC

d_gene: TRBD1
abundance: few
v_gene: TRBV29-1
j_gene: TRBJ2-5
CDR3aa: CSGLGDTGGETQYF
CDR3nt: TGCAGCGGGCTGGGAGACACAGGGGGGGAGACCCAGTACTTC

d_gene: TRBD1
abundance: few
v_gene: TRBV28
j_gene: TRBJ1-1
CDR3aa: CASRSGTGRTEAFF
CDR3nt: TGTGCCAGCAGGTCCGGGACAGGGCGTACTGAAGCTTTCTTT

d_gene: .
abundance: .
v_gene: TRBV5-4
j_gene: TRBJ1-5
CDR3aa: CASSLDRYSPQHF
CDR3nt: TGTGCCAGCAGCTTGGACAGGTATTCACCCCAGCATTTT

d_gene: .
abundance: few
v_gene: TRBV4-3
j_gene: TRBJ1-1
CDR3aa: CASSQDHAGTEAFF
CDR3nt: TGCGCCAGCAGCCAAGATCACGCTGGGACTGAAGCTTTCTTT

d_gene: .
abundance: few
v_gene: TRBV28
j_gene: TRBJ1-5
CDR3aa: CASSPTGHRNQPQHF
CDR3nt: TGTGCCAGCAGTCCCACAGGTCACCGCAATCAGCCCCAGCATTTT

d_gene: .
abundance: few
v_gene: TRBV7-2
j_gene: TRBJ2-1
CDR3aa: CASSFGSGYNEQFF
CDR3nt: TGTGCCAGCAGCTTTGGTAGCGGCTACAATGAGCAGTTCTTC

d_gene: .
abundance: once
v_gene: TRBV25-1
j_gene: TRBJ1-3
CDR3aa: CASSVQILGSGNTIYF
CDR3nt: TGTGCCAGCAGTGTCCAAATCTTGGGCTCTGGAAACACCATATATTTT

d_gene: .
abundance: .
v_gene: TRBV7-3
j_gene: TRBJ2-3
CDR3aa: CASSDLGSGSSSTDTQYF
CDR3nt: TGTGCCAGCAGCGACCTAGGTTCAGGGTCTTCTAGCACAGATACGCAGTATTTT

d_gene: .
abundance: .
v_gene: TRBV20-1
j_gene: TRBJ2-2
CDR3aa: CSCSLGPGSGGELFF
CDR3nt: TGCAGCTGTAGCCTGGGTCCGGGCAGCGGCGGGGAGCTGTTTTTT

d_gene: TRBD1
abundance: .
v_gene: TRBV5-5
j_gene: TRBJ2-6
CDR3aa: CASSSGTGAANVLTF
CDR3nt: TGTGCCAGCAGCTCGGGGACAGGGGCGGCCAACGTCCTGACTTTC

d_gene: TRBD2
abundance: medium-sized
v_gene: TRBV5-1
j_gene: TRBJ2-1
CDR3aa: CASSSVLAGDYNEQFF
CDR3nt: TGCGCCAGCAGCTCGGTACTAGCGGGAGACTACAATGAGCAGTTCTTC

d_gene: TRBD2
abundance: .
v_gene: TRBV10-2
j_gene: TRBJ2-1
CDR3aa: CASSGLAEANEQFF
CDR3nt: TGCGCCAGCTCCGGACTAGCGGAGGCTAATGAGCAGTTCTTC

d_gene: TRBD1
abundance: many
v_gene: TRBV4-3
j_gene: TRBJ2-7
CDR3aa: CASSQDQGTGGAEQYF
CDR3nt: TGCGCCAGCAGCCAAGATCAGGGCACAGGGGGCGCCGAGCAGTACTTC

d_gene: TRBD2
abundance: .
v_gene: TRBV5-4
j_gene: TRBJ2-1
CDR3aa: CASSFGEREGEQFF
CDR3nt: TGTGCCAGCAGCTTCGGGGAGCGGGAGGGTGAGCAGTTCTTC

d_gene: .
abundance: few
v_gene: TRBV12-3/TRBV12-4
j_gene: TRBJ1-3
CDR3aa: CASRPFDRASGNTIYF
CDR3nt: TGTGCCAGCAGACCCTTTGACAGAGCCTCTGGAAACACCATATATTTT

d_gene: .
abundance: few
v_gene: TRBV5-6
j_gene: TRBJ2-7
CDR3aa: CASSFVQVPSYEQYF
CDR3nt: TGTGCCAGCAGCTTCGTCCAGGTCCCCTCCTACGAGCAGTACTTC

d_gene: .
abundance: .
v_gene: TRBV6-1
j_gene: TRBJ1-5
CDR3aa: CASSEAIRSNQPQHF
CDR3nt: TGTGCCAGCAGTGAAGCTATCCGTAGCAATCAGCCCCAGCATTTT

d_gene: .
abundance: .
v_gene: TRBV7-8
j_gene: TRBJ2-5
CDR3aa: CASSVSWVETQYF
CDR3nt: TGTGCCAGCAGCGTAAGCTGGGTAGAGACCCAGTACTTC

d_gene: .
abundance: .
v_gene: TRBV7-3
j_gene: TRBJ2-1
CDR3aa: CASSLRSGSSIYNEQFF
CDR3nt: TGTGCCAGCAGCTTAAGATCCGGCTCCTCAATCTACAATGAGCAGTTCTTC

d_gene: .
abundance: few
v_gene: TRBV20-1
j_gene: TRBJ2-5
CDR3aa: CSARATGPQETQYF
CDR3nt: TGCAGTGCTAGGGCTACAGGGCCCCAAGAGACCCAGTACTTC

d_gene: .
abundance: many
v_gene: TRBV5-1
j_gene: TRBJ2-7
CDR3aa: CASSLFSYEQYF
CDR3nt: TGCGCCAGCAGCTTGTTCAGCTACGAGCAGTACTTC

d_gene: TRBD1
abundance: few
v_gene: TRBV12-3/TRBV12-4
j_gene: TRBJ1-4
CDR3aa: CASSLGTGEEKLFF
CDR3nt: TGTGCCAGCAGCCTTGGGACAGGGGAAGAAAAACTGTTTTTT

d_gene: TRBD2
abundance: .
v_gene: TRBV6-1
j_gene: TRBJ2-3
CDR3aa: CASSEGGAGRTDTQYF
CDR3nt: TGTGCCAGCAGTGAAGGAGGAGCGGGGCGGACAGATACGCAGTATTTT

d_gene: .
abundance: few
v_gene: TRBV7-9
j_gene: TRBJ2-3
CDR3aa: CASYHSGRTDTQYF
CDR3nt: TGTGCCAGCTACCATTCAGGGAGGACAGATACGCAGTATTTT

d_gene: .
abundance: .
v_gene: TRBV20-1
j_gene: TRBJ2-7
CDR3aa: CSANLPGSGLEYF
CDR3nt: TGCAGTGCTAATCTCCCAGGGTCCGGTCTGGAGTACTTC

d_gene: .
abundance: few
v_gene: TRBV7-8
j_gene: TRBJ2-7
CDR3aa: CASSSQWISSGEQYF
CDR3nt: TGTGCCAGCAGCTCCCAGTGGATAAGTTCCGGCGAGCAGTACTTC

d_gene: TRBD2
abundance: .
v_gene: TRBV3-1
j_gene: TRBJ2-2
CDR3aa: CASRIGTRVSGELFF
CDR3nt: TGTGCCAGCAGGATCGGGACTAGGGTTTCTGGGGAGCTGTTTTTT

d_gene: TRBD1
abundance: few
v_gene: TRBV4-1
j_gene: TRBJ2-4
CDR3aa: CASSQHWTGAKNIQYF
CDR3nt: TGCGCCAGCAGCCAACATTGGACAGGGGCAAAAAACATTCAGTACTTC

d_gene: TRBD2
abundance: .
v_gene: TRBV2
j_gene: TRBJ2-2
CDR3aa: CTSRTLLAEGPLNIGELFF
CDR3nt: TGTACCAGCAGAACCCTCCTAGCGGAGGGGCCCCTAAACATCGGGGAGCTGTTTTTT

d_gene: .
abundance: few
v_gene: TRBV15
j_gene: TRBJ1-5
CDR3aa: CATSGGQPGNQPQHF
CDR3nt: TGTGCCACCAGCGGAGGACAGCCGGGCAATCAGCCCCAGCATTTT

d_gene: .
abundance: .
v_gene: TRBV20-1
j_gene: TRBJ2-3
CDR3aa: CSARYIADITSDTQYF
CDR3nt: TGCAGTGCTCGATATATAGCGGATATTACCTCAGATACGCAGTATTTT

d_gene: TRBD2
abundance: many
v_gene: TRBV5-1
j_gene: TRBJ2-5
CDR3aa: CASSLITSDRETQYF
CDR3nt: TGCGCCAGCAGCTTGATCACTAGCGATCGAGAGACCCAGTACTTC

d_gene: TRBD2
abundance: .
v_gene: TRBV20-1
j_gene: TRBJ2-2
CDR3aa: CSARDGGRGFTGELFF
CDR3nt: TGCAGTGCTAGAGATGGGGGGAGGGGCTTTACCGGGGAGCTGTTTTTT

d_gene: .
abundance: few
v_gene: TRBV24-1
j_gene: TRBJ2-3
CDR3aa: CATSPREWVTDTQYF
CDR3nt: TGTGCCACCAGCCCTAGGGAATGGGTCACAGATACGCAGTATTTT

d_gene: TRBD1
abundance: few
v_gene: TRBV10-2
j_gene: TRBJ2-7
CDR3aa: CASSPKTGKDEQYF
CDR3nt: TGCGCCAGCAGTCCTAAGACAGGGAAAGACGAGCAGTACTTC

d_gene: .
abundance: few
v_gene: TRBV6-1
j_gene: TRBJ2-7
CDR3aa: CASSKGYGSSYEQYF
CDR3nt: TGTGCCAGCAGCAAAGGGTACGGGAGCTCCTACGAGCAGTACTTC

d_gene: TRBD2
abundance: .
v_gene: TRBV20-1
j_gene: TRBJ2-1
CDR3aa: CSARVIAGNNEQFF
CDR3nt: TGCAGTGCTAGAGTAATAGCGGGAAACAATGAGCAGTTCTTC